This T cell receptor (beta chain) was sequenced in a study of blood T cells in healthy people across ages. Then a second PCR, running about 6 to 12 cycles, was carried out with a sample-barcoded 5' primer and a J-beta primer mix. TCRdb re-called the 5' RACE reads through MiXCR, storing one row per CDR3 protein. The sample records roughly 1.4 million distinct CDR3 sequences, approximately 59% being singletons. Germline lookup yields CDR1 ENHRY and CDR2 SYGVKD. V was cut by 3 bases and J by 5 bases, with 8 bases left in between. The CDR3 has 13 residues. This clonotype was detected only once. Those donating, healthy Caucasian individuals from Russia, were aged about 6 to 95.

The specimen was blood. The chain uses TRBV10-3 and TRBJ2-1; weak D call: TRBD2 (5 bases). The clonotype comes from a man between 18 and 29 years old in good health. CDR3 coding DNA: TGTGCCATCAGTGAAGGGAGTGACAATGAGCAGTTCTTC. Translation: CAISEGSDNEQFF.